The 10 T cell receptor beta chains below all came from one sample that was sequenced in a study of shared T cell receptors in the human thymus (dated by TCRdb to the early 2020s). The library was generated by the immunoSEQ multiplex PCR assay. TCRdb re-hosts the immuneACCESS table, in-frame sequences only. Its copies lack some clones; in the studies checked, an unresolved V gene accounts for under half of them, and the cause for the rest is not known. The sample table lists under 700,000 clones, around three quarters of them with a count of one. The ten top clones hold more than 0.01% of the sample. The data were also submitted as part of a second study, on human thymus T cells.

Sequenced sample: thymocytes. The receptor source for this set is a boy under two years old with a congenital heart defect. Donor details come from another sample of the same person, matched by shared clones.

This sequence joins TRBV9 and TRBJ2-1; weak D call: TRBD2 (6 bases). This CDR3 comprises 14 residues. Germline-derived CDR1 and CDR2 are SGDLS and YYNGEE. V was trimmed by 5 bases and J by 0 bases, leaving 9 bases between them. The CDR3 DNA sequence: TGTGCCAGCAGGGAGGGGCGCTCCTACAATGAGCAGTTCTTC. This gives the protein CASREGRSYNEQFF.

The chain is built from TRBV4-1 and TRBJ1-2; D is unclear. This CDR3 has 16 residues. From germline, CDR1 is MGHRA and CDR2 YSYEKL. V was shortened by 0 bases and J by 6 bases, with 17 bases between the two germline ends. The DNA of the CDR3 is TGCGCCAGCAGCCAAGAGAGAACTCCCCTCCTACATGGCTACACCTTC. Protein product: CASSQERTPLLHGYTF.

The rearrangement joins TRBV7-8 to TRBJ1-2, with 9 positions matching TRBD1. Germline V gene sequence: CDR1 SGHVS, CDR2 FQNEAQ. V shed 5 bases and J 8 bases; nucleotides not matched to a gene: 6. The CDR3 is made up of 13 amino acids. CDR3: CASSDRDRDGYTF. The CDR3 region has the DNA TGTGCCAGCAGCGACCGGGACAGGGACGGCTACACCTTC.

The chain couples TRBV5-4 to TRBJ2-5; no definite D call. The CDR3 spans 13 residues. Germline-derived CDR1 and CDR2 are SGHNT and YYREEE (reference sequence). Between the trimmed V and J ends, which lost 0 bases and 3 bases, there was a span of 6 bases. CDR3 DNA: TGTGCCAGCAGCTTGGGGCAGAAAGAGACCCAGTACTTC. Amino acids: CASSLGQKETQYF. The full variable domain, with the rest looked up from reference TRBV5-4 and TRBJ2-5, is ETGVTQSPTHLIKTRGQQVTLRCSSQSGHNTVSWYQQALGQGPQFIFQYYREEENGRGNFPPRFSGLQFPNYSSELNVNALELDDSALYLCASSLGQKETQYFGPGTRLLVL.

The chain links TRBV5-4 to TRBJ2-3; D is perhaps TRBD2 (6 bases). Trimming removed 0 bases at V and 2 bases at J, with 10 bases between. Per the germline V gene, CDR1 is SGHNT and CDR2 is YYREEE (reference sequence). The CDR3 is made up of 15 amino acids. CDR3: CASSLGDSPTDTQYF. As DNA, the CDR3 is TGTGCCAGCAGCTTGGGGGACTCCCCCACAGATACGCAGTATTTT.

The chain employs TRBV4-1 and TRBJ2-4, with 9 bases matching TRBD2. Looked up from germline, CDR1 is MGHRA and CDR2 is YSYEKL. V lost 0 bases to trimming and J lost 4 bases; unmatched junction nucleotides: 4. The CDR3 spans 16 residues. The CDR3 loop is CASSQDETSGKNIQYF. In DNA form, the CDR3 reads TGCGCCAGCAGCCAAGATGAGACTAGCGGAAAAAACATTCAGTACTTC.

This chain joins TRBV20-1 and TRBJ2-5; possibly TRBD1 for D (5 bases). The CDR3 is made up of 11 amino acids. Germline V gene lookup returns CDR1 DFQATT and CDR2 SNEGSKA (reference sequence). CDR3 in amino acids: CRFDRQETQYF. The CDR3 nucleotides are TGCAGATTCGACAGACAAGAGACCCAGTACTTC.

The J gene is TRBJ1-2, the V gene TRBV2, with TRBD1 matching 8 bases. This CDR3 spans 14 amino acids. Germline lookup yields CDR1 SNHLY and CDR2 FYNNEI. With 3 bases clipped from V and 4 bases from J, the junction kept 4 bases outside the gene matches. CDR3 sequence reads: CASSEGQARYGYTF. The CDR3 DNA is TGTGCCAGCAGTGAGGGACAGGCGCGCTATGGCTACACCTTC.

There are a few counts of this clone. The rearrangement joins TRBV28 to TRBJ1-1; 12 bases are shared with TRBD1. The J segment lost 1 base and the V segment lost 3 bases, leaving 9 bases of the junction unmatched. Per the germline V gene, CDR1 is MDHEN and CDR2 is SYDVKM. This CDR3 has 18 residues. The DNA of the CDR3 is TGTGCCAGCAGTTTGCACCAGGGACAGGGGGCGGGGAACACTGAAGCTTTCTTT. Its translation: CASSLHQGQGAGNTEAFF.

The chain joins TRBV28 to TRBJ2-4, with 7 bases identical to TRBD2. Germline CDR1 reads MDHEN; CDR2 reads SYDVKM. V lost 4 bases and J lost 15; bases outside the gene matches: 15. The CDR3 covers 14 residues. CDR3 sequence: CASSSLNVGGPGYF. The CDR3 DNA is TGTGCCAGCAGTTCCCTAAATGTGGGAGGGCCGGGGTACTTC.